The T cell receptor (beta chain) described here comes from a study of blood T cells in healthy people across ages. Findings of the study overall: It was not possible, with unsorted PBMCs, to conclusively compare naive and antigen-experienced cells.

Sample-barcoded 5' priming and a J-beta primer mix drove a second PCR of roughly 6 to 12 cycles. In TCRdb, the 5' RACE reads were re-called with MiXCR into one record per CDR3 protein. The sample holds more than 900,000 distinct CDR3 sequences, almost 30% seen once. Each sample yielded at least 7 million isolated PBMCs. The CDR3 is made up of 14 amino acids. CDR1 is SGHRS and CDR2 is YFSETQ in the germline V gene. A word on this clonotype: As yet, its antigen is unknown. The junction does not match germline at one end; this may be a read error.

This sample was also put to use in a study of T cells of mothers and their children. That study adds: A few mothers and their six children, all healthy Caucasians, donated. Addition of sample barcodes and 2-4 random nucleotides occurred through the M1S primer of the second PCR.

The V call is TRBV5-1, the J call TRBJ2-3; 9 bases are a match to TRBD1. Sequencing used blood. The sequence derives from a woman in her thirties or forties in good health. The CDR3 DNA is TGTGCCACATCTGGACAGGGGTCCGCAGATACGCAGTATTTT. Encoded protein: CATSGQGSADTQYF.